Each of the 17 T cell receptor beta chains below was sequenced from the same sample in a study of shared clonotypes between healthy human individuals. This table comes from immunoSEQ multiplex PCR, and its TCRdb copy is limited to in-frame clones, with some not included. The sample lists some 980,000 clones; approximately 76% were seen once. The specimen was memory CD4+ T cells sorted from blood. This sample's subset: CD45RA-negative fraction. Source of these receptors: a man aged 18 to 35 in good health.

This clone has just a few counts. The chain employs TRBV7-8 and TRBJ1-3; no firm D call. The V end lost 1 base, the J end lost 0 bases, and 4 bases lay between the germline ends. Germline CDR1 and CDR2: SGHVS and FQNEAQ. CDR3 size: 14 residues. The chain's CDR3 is CASSLDPSGNTIYF. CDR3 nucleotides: TGTGCCAGCAGCTTAGACCCCTCTGGAAACACCATATATTTT.

CDR3 region: CASSTDGATYEQYF. CDR3 nucleotides: TGCGCCAGCAGCACGGACGGCGCCACCTACGAGCAGTACTTC. V and J are TRBV5-1 and TRBJ2-7; D gene ambiguous. The CDR3 runs 14 residues. Germline V gene lookup returns CDR1 SGHRS and CDR2 YFSETQ. V lost 4 bases to trimming and J lost 2 bases, with 13 bases between them.

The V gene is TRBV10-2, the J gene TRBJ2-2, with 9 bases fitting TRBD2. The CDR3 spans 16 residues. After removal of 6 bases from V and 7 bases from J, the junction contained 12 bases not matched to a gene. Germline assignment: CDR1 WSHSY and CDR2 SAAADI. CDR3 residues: CASRPNGGRVSGELFF. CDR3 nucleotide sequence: TGCGCCAGCAGACCTAACGGCGGGAGGGTTAGCGGGGAGCTGTTTTTT.

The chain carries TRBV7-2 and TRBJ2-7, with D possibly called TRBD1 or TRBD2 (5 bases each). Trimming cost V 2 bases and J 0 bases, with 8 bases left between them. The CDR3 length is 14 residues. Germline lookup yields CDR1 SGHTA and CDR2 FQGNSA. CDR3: CASSLKGTSYEQYF. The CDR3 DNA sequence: TGTGCCAGCAGCTTAAAAGGGACCTCCTACGAGCAGTACTTC.

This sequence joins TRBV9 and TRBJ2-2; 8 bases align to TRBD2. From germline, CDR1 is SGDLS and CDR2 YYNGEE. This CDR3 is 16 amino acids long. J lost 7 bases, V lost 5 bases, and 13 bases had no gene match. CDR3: CASSPRLAPFGGELFF. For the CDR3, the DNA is TGTGCCAGCAGTCCCCGACTAGCGCCCTTTGGCGGGGAGCTGTTTTTT.

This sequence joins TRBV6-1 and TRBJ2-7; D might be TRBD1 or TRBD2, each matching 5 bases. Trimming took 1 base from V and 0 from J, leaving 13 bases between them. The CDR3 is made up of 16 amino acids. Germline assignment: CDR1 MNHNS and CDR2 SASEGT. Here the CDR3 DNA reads TGTGCCAGCAGTGAAGACCGAGGGACCATCTCCTACGAGCAGTACTTC. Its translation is CASSEDRGTISYEQYF.

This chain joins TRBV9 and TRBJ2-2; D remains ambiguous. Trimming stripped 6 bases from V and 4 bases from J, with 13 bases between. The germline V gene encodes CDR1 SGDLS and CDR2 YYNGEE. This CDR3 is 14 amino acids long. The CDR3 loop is CASTLLSGTGELFF. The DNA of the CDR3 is TGTGCCAGCACCTTGCTAAGTGGCACCGGGGAGCTGTTTTTT.

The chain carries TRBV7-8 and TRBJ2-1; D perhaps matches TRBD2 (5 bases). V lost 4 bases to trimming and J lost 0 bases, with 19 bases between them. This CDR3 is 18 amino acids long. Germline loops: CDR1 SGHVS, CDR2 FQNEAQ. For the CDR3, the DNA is TGTGCCAGCAGCTCTCCATGGGTGGCGGGCTACTCCTACAATGAGCAGTTCTTC. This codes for CASSSPWVAGYSYNEQFF.

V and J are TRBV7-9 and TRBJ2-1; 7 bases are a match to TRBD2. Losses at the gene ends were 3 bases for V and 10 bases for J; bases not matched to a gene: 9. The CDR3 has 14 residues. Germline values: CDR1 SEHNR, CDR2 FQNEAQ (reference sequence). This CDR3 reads CASSFTLGGTEQFF. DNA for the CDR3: TGTGCCAGCAGCTTTACTTTGGGAGGGACCGAGCAGTTCTTC.

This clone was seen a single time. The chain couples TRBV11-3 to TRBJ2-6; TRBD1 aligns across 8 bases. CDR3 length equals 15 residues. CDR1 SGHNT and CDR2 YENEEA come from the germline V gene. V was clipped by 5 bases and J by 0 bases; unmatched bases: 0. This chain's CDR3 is CASSGTGSGANVLTF. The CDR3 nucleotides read TGTGCCAGCAGCGGGACAGGCTCTGGGGCCAACGTCCTGACTTTC.

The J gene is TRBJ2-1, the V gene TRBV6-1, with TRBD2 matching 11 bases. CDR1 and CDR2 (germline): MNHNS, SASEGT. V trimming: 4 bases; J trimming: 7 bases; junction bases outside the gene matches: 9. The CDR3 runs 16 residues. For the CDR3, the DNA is TGTGCCAGCAGTGCCCTACTAGCGGGGGTAAGGAATGAGCAGTTCTTC. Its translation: CASSALLAGVRNEQFF.

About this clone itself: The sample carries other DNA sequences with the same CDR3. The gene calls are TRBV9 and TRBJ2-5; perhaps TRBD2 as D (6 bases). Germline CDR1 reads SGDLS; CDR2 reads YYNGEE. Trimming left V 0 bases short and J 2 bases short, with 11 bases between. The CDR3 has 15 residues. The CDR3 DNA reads TGTGCCAGCAGCGTAGCCGGGGGTGTGCAAGAGACCCAGTACTTC. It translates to CASSVAGGVQETQYF.

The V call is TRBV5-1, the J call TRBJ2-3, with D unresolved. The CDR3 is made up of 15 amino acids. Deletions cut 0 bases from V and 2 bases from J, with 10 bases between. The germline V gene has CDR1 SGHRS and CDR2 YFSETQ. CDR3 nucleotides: TGCGCCAGCAGCTTGGAGGGAAAAAACACAGATACGCAGTATTTT. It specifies CASSLEGKNTDTQYF.

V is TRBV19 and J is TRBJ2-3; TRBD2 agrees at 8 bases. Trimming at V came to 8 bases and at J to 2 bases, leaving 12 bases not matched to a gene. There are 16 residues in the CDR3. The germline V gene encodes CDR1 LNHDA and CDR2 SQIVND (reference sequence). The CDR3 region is CASRMDGGAATDTQYF. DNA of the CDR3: TGTGCCAGTCGAATGGACGGGGGGGCCGCCACAGATACGCAGTATTTT.

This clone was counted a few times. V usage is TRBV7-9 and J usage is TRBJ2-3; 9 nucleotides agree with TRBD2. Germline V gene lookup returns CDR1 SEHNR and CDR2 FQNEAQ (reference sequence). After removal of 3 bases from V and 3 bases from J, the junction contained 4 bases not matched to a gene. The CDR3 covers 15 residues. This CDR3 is CASSFGLARTDTQYF. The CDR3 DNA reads TGTGCCAGCAGCTTCGGACTAGCGAGGACAGATACGCAGTATTTT.

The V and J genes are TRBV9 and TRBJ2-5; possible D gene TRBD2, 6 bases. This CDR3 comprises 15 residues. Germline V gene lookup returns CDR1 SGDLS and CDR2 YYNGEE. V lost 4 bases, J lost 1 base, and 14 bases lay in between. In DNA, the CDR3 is TGTGCCAGCAGCTTCGGGAGCGGGTTCCAAGAGACCCAGTACTTC. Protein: CASSFGSGFQETQYF.

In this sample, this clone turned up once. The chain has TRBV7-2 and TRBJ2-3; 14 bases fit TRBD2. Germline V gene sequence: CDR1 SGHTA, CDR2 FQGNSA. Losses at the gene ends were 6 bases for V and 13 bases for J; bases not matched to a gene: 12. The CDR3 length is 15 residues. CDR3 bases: TGTGCCAGCAGAGCCGGGACTAGCGGGAGAGGGGGGGAGTATTTT. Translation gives CASRAGTSGRGGEYF.